A single TCR beta chain is shown here with its context. Its target is unknown. This record belongs to a study of CD8+CD57+ T cells in acquired aplastic anemia. Background on the study: DNA recovered from sorted CD4+ and CD8+ cells had a mean of about 3 ug.

Those patients picked for sequencing had displayed CD8+CD57+ cell expansion on flow cytometry. Each patient had severe acquired aplastic anemia. Patients had undergone no therapy by the time their blood was sampled. Whole-study findings and limits: Researchers report that about 28 CD8+ CDR3 sequences appeared in both patients and controls.

Both TCR beta VDJ combination and CDR3 sequence profiling were carried out. Genomic DNA was the template for this profiling. TCRdb re-called the reads through MiXCR, storing one row per CDR3 protein. The table records 200,000 or so distinct CDR3 sequences, around 49% of them present only once. The CDR3 sequence is 16 residues long. V lost 0 bases, J lost 7 bases, and 11 bases stayed unmatched. Germline V gene data show CDR1 as ENHRY and CDR2 as SYGVKD. What was sequenced was sorted CD4+, CD8+, or CD8+CD57+ T cells (not recorded which) from PBMCs. The V call is TRBV10-3, the J call TRBJ1-2; 7 nucleotides agree with TRBD1. The source is a human donor with aplastic anemia. CDR3 bases: TGTGCCATCAGTGAGTCTCTTAGGGGGCATATGTCTGGCTACACCTTC. This translates into CAISESLRGHMSGYTF.